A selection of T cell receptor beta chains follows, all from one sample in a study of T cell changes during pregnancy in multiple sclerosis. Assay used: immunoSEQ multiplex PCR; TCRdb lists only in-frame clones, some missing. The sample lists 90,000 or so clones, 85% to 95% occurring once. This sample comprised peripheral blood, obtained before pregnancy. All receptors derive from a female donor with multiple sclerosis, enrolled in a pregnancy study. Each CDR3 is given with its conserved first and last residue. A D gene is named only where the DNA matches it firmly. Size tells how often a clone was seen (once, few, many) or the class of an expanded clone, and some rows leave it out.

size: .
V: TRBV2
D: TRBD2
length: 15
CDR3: CASSAGLAGGNEQFF

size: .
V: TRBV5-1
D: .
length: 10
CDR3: CASSGSEAFF

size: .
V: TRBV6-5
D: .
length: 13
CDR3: CASSYAGDQPQHF

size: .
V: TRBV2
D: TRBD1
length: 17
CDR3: CASRDRGFRSSGNTIYF

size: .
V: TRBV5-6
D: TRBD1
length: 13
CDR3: CASSLDRAYGYTF

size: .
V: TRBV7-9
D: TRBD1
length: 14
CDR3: CASSSRDRSYEQYF

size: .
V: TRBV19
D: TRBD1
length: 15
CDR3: CASNQLDRYNSPLHF

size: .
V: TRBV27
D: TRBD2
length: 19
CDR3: CASSHLLTIAGADTGELFF

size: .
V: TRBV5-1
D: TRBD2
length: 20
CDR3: CASSFSGLAGQLPGYNEQFF

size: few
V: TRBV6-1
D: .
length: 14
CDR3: CASRVGGANYEQYF

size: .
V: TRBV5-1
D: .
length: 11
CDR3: CASSLTDTQYF

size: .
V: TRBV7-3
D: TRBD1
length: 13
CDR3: CASSRRQGPEQFF

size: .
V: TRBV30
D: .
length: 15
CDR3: CAWTPGPLAKNIQYF

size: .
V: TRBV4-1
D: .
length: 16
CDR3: CASSQGLLSSGNTIYF

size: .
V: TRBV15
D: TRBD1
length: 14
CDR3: CATSRTGSSYEQYF

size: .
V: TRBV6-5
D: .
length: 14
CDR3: CASRIPGTNYGYTF

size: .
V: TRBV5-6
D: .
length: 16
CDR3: CASLRRGALGNTEAFF

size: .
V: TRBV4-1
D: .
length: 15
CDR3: CASSQAGTKNQPQHF

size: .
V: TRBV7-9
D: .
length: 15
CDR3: CASSLLRDGKNIQYF

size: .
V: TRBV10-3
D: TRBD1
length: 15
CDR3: CAISEDRGGNQPQHF

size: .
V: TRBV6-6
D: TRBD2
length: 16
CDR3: CASSQLGGRGTDTQYF

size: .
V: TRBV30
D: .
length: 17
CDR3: CAWSKPPQDSPLGEQYF

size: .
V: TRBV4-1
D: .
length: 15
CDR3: CASSQVDRSPYGYTF

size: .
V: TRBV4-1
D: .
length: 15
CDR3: CASSQVTGIYGELFF

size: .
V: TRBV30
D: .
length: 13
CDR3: CAWSVRGGNEQFF

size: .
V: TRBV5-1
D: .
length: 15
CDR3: CASSLLGTSGNTIYF

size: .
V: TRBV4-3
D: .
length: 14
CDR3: CASSHTRSSYEQYF

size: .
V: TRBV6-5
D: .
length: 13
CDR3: CASRPLERNEQFF

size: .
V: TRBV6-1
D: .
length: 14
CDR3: CASSDDSPYYGYTF

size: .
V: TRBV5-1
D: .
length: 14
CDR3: CASSLRSSYNEQFF

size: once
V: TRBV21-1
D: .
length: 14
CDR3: CASSGPVGTDTQYF

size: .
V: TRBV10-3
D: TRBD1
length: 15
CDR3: CAISPGGPTGNTIYF

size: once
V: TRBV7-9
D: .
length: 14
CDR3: CASSPQDIATEAFF

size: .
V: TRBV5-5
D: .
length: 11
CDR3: CASSLADTQYF

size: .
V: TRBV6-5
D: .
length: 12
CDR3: CATKGGAGELFF

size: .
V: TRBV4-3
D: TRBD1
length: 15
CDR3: CASSPTGSAGNTIYF

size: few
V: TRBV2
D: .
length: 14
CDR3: CASQLQGQGDEAFF

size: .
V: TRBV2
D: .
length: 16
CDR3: CASSEGLTYYTYEQYF

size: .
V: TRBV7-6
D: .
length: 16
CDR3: CASSQTQAPGHNEQFF

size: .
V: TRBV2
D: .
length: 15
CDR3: CASSPDSLTTDTQYF

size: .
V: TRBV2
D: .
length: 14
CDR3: CASTIRGLNTEAFF

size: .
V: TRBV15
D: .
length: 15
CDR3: CATSSRQVLGTEAFF

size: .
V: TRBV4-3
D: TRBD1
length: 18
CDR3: CASSQDNGQGILNTEAFF

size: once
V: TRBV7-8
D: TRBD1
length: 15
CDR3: CASSLSRGTNQPQHF

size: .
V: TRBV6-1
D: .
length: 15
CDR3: CASSEGSPRDSPLHF

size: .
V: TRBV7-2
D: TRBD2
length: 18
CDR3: CASSSLGTSGGRAYEQYF

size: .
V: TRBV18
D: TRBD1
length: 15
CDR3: CASSLRTGGANVLTF

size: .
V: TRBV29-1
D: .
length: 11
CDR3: CSAAGGREQYF

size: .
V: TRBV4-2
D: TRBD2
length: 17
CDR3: CASSQGLTSGSTDTQYF

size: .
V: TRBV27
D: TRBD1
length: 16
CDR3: CASSLSGTGLTYEQYF

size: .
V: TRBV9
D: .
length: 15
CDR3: CASSVDGTSSYEQYF